Below, 9 T cell receptor beta chains from the same sample are listed, as sequenced in a study of blood T cells in healthy people across ages. The authors ran a second PCR of 7 to 11 cycles using a sample-barcoded 5' primer and a J-beta primer mix. TCRdb processed the 5' RACE reads anew with MiXCR; each CDR3 protein has one entry. The table includes 1.5 million to 2 million distinct CDR3 sequences, approximately 30% detected once. The sample taken for sequencing was blood. The source is a young woman in good health.

CDR3: CATSDSPTSGSHEQFF. CDR3 sequence (DNA): TGTGCCACCAGTGATTCCCCGACTAGCGGGAGCCATGAGCAGTTCTTC. The chain recombines TRBV24-1 with TRBJ2-1; 12 bases map to TRBD2. The CDR3 covers 16 residues. V was pared by 2 bases and J by 8 bases, with 6 bases of the junction left unmatched. CDR1 and CDR2 from the germline V gene are KGHDR and SFDVKD.

This clonotype was counted between two and nine times. V usage is TRBV28 and J usage is TRBJ2-7; tentatively, D is TRBD1 (6 bases). Trimming removed 8 bases at V and 0 bases at J, with 11 bases between. The CDR3 extends over 13 amino acids. Germline CDR1 is MDHEN and CDR2 is SYDVKM. The CDR3 loop reads CASHRDTSYEQYF. The CDR3 DNA reads as TGTGCCAGCCACCGGGACACCTCCTACGAGCAGTACTTC. The whole variable domain, filled in from reference TRBV28 and TRBJ2-7, reads DVKVTQSSRYLVKRTGEKVFLECVQDMDHENMFWYRQDPGLGLRLIYFSYDVKMKEKGDIPEGYSVSREKKERFSLILESASTNQTSMYLCASHRDTSYEQYFGPGTRLTVT.

A word on this clonotype: Sequence at one end of the junction differs from germline and may be a read error. The V call is TRBV4-2, the J call TRBJ2-6; TRBD1 is a possible D gene (5 bases). The CDR3 spans 14 residues. Germline CDR1 LGHNA, CDR2 YNFKEQ. CDR3 sequence reads: CASSLESGANALTF. The CDR3 DNA sequence: TGTGCCAGCAGCCTAGAGTCTGGGGCCAACGCCCTGACTTTC.

The chain recombines TRBV28 with TRBJ1-2; 10 nucleotides align to TRBD1. Germline assignment: CDR1 MDHEN and CDR2 SYDVKM. V lost 5 bases to trimming and J lost 1 base; unmatched junction nucleotides: 4. This CDR3 is built from 15 residues. The CDR3 is CASSGGTGVNYGYTF. CDR3 nucleotide sequence: TGTGCCAGCAGTGGGGGGACAGGGGTTAACTATGGCTACACCTTC.

This clonotype was recorded at least ten times. CDR3 bases: TGTGCCACCACCGCTTCGGGGGCCAACGTCCTGACTTTC. This codes for CATTASGANVLTF. The J gene is TRBJ2-6, the V gene TRBV12-3 or TRBV12-4; no reliable D call. Trimming took off 10 bases at V and 4 bases at J, with 11 bases between the two ends. The CDR3 has 13 residues.

The CDR3 loop reads CASSQGAGNLEKLFF. Here the CDR3 DNA reads TGTGCCAGCAGCCAAGGAGCAGGCAATCTTGAAAAACTGTTTTTT. The chain uses TRBV4-2 and TRBJ1-4, with D hard to call. V was cut by 1 base and J by 7 bases, with 13 bases left in between. Per the germline V gene, CDR1 is LGHNA and CDR2 is YNFKEQ. The CDR3 length is 15 residues.

The chain employs TRBV29-1 and TRBJ2-1, with D maybe TRBD1 (5 bases). V was trimmed by 5 bases and J by 6 bases, leaving 17 bases between them. Germline V CDR1 and CDR2: SQVTM, ANQGSEA. The CDR3 is made up of 14 amino acids. This chain's CDR3 is CSVSQLDTRNEQFF. CDR3 nucleotide sequence: TGCAGCGTTAGTCAATTGGACACGCGCAATGAGCAGTTCTTC.

The gene calls are TRBV30 and TRBJ1-2, with a possible D match to TRBD1 (6 bases). CDR1 and CDR2 from the germline V gene are GTSNPN and SVGIG (reference sequence). The CDR3 has 14 residues. V lost 4 bases and J 4 bases, leaving 16 bases between the germline ends. CDR3 sequence (DNA): TGTGCCTGGACCTCCAGGGGAACCCGCTATGGCTACACCTTC. This gives the protein CAWTSRGTRYGYTF.

This clonotype was counted only a few times. This CDR3 is CASSADRVDGYTF. The DNA of the CDR3 is TGTGCCAGCAGCGCGGACAGGGTAGATGGCTACACCTTC. J is TRBJ1-2 and V is TRBV9, with 8 positions matching TRBD1. The CDR3 sequence is 13 residues long. CDR1 SGDLS and CDR2 YYNGEE come from the germline V gene. V lost 3 bases and J lost 6; bases outside the gene matches: 4.